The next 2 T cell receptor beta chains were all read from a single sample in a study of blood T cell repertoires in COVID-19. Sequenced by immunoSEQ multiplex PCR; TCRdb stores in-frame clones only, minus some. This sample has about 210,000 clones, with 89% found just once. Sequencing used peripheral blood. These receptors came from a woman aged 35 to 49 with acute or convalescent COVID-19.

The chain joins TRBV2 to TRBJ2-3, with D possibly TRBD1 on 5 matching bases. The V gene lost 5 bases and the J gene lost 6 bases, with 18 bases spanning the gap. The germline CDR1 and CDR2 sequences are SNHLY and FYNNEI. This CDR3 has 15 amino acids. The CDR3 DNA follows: TGTGCCAGCAGTTCGACAGTTTCGAGTGCGGATACGCAGTATTTT. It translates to CASSSTVSSADTQYF.

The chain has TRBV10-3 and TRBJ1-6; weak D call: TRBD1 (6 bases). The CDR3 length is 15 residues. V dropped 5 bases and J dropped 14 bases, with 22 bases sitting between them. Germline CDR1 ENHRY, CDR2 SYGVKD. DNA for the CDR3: TGTGCCATCAGTCAGGGGTGGCAGGTCGATAGATCCCTCCACTTT. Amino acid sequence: CAISQGWQVDRSLHF.